These 20 T cell receptor beta chains were all obtained from the same sample, sequenced in a study of T cells after yellow fever vaccination. TCRdb independently ran MiXCR on the 5' RACE reads; one entry per CDR3 protein. The sample has tens of thousands of distinct CDR3 sequences; about 7.2% are singletons. This specimen was CD8+ T cells sorted from PBMCs, taken 10 to 11 days after the first yellow fever vaccination. The receptors shown here come from a man aged 18 to 30 who received the YFV17D yellow fever vaccine.

This clonotype was observed a handful of times. In DNA, the CDR3 is TGTGCCAGCAGAGACAGGGGTTCCTACAATGAGCAGTTCTTC. It specifies CASRDRGSYNEQFF. The rearrangement links TRBV6-1 to TRBJ2-1; 8 bases line up with TRBD1. The CDR3 loop spans 14 amino acids. With V trimmed by 6 bases and J by 1 base, 2 bases remained unmatched. Per the germline V gene, CDR1 is MNHNS and CDR2 is SASEGT.

The rearrangement links TRBV15 to TRBJ2-5, with D uncertain. Trimming pared 5 bases from V and 5 bases from J, leaving 12 bases between. CDR1 LNHNV and CDR2 YYDKDF come from the germline V gene (reference sequence). The CDR3 covers 13 residues. The CDR3 region is CATSGGLWETQYF. In nucleotides, the CDR3 is TGTGCCACCAGCGGCGGTCTGTGGGAGACCCAGTACTTC.

This clonotype came up many times. The V call is TRBV27, the J call TRBJ2-1; D might be TRBD1 or TRBD2, each matching 6 bases. V lost 6 bases and J lost 8, with 26 bases in between. The germline gives CDR1 MNHEY, CDR2 SMNVEV (reference sequence). The CDR3 length is 17 residues. The CDR3 DNA reads TGTGCCAGCAGCGCCGGAGCTTTAGGGGGGAGTTTGGATGAGCAGTTCTTC. Protein: CASSAGALGGSLDEQFF.

Only a few counts were recorded for this clonotype. The chain joins TRBV12-3 or TRBV12-4 to TRBJ1-1, with D possibly matching TRBD1 (6 bases). Trimming removed 3 bases at V and 5 bases at J, with 13 bases between. This CDR3 has 14 residues. CDR3 residues: CASSFSGGQTEAFF. The CDR3 nucleotides are TGTGCCAGCAGTTTTAGTGGGGGGCAAACTGAAGCTTTCTTT.

This clonotype was found a few times. This chain connects TRBV7-2 to TRBJ1-3; D might be TRBD1 (5 bases). Germline V CDR1 and CDR2: SGHTA, FQGNSA. There are 16 residues in the CDR3. The V and J ends lost 7 bases and 0 bases respectively, with 16 bases between them. The CDR3 DNA reads TGTGCCAGCAACGCGCCGGGACGGAGCTCTGGAAACACCATATATTTT. Translation: CASNAPGRSSGNTIYF.

This clonotype has a count of ten or more. The genes are TRBV7-6 and TRBJ2-3, with TRBD2 matching over 8 bases. Germline CDR1 is SGHVS and CDR2 is FNYEAQ. V lost 1 base, J lost 6 bases, and 6 bases stayed unmatched. This CDR3 comprises 15 residues. The CDR3 loop reads CASSLGVAGSDTQYF. The CDR3, as DNA: TGTGCCAGCAGCTTAGGAGTAGCGGGGTCGGATACGCAGTATTTT.

This clonotype was detected only a few times. The rearrangement links TRBV4-3 to TRBJ2-3, with D possibly TRBD2 on 6 matching bases. Germline CDR1 LGHNA, CDR2 YSLEER. Deletions cut 6 bases from V and 3 bases from J, with 16 bases between. The CDR3 spans 15 residues. The CDR3 DNA is TGCGCCAGCAGACTGGGCGGGGCGAGTACAGATACGCAGTATTTT. This translates into CASRLGGASTDTQYF.

This clonotype came up many times. The gene calls are TRBV10-3 and TRBJ2-1; no firm D call. Trimming pared 2 bases from V and 0 bases from J, leaving 2 bases between. CDR3 length: 13 residues. CDR1 is ENHRY, CDR2 SYGVKD, per germline. CDR3 residues: CAISEDSYNEQFF. CDR3 in DNA: TGTGCCATCAGTGAGGACTCCTACAATGAGCAGTTCTTC.

This clonotype was counted many times. The chain recombines TRBV19 with TRBJ2-7; no reliable D call. Germline-derived CDR1 and CDR2 are LNHDA and SQIVND (reference sequence). The CDR3 extends over 13 amino acids. The V end was cut by 5 bases, the J end by 2 bases, with 10 bases between. The chain's CDR3 is CASSGRSAYEQYF. CDR3 nucleotide sequence: TGTGCCAGTAGTGGGCGTTCGGCCTACGAGCAGTACTTC.

This clonotype has only a few counts. V is TRBV28 and J is TRBJ2-1; possibly TRBD2 for D (5 bases). Germline lookup yields CDR1 MDHEN and CDR2 SYDVKM. CDR3 length: 15 residues. V gave up 6 bases and J gave up 10 bases, with 22 bases separating them. For the CDR3, the DNA is TGTGCCAGCAGCTTCGGACTCCGCCGGGCAGACGAGCAGTTCTTC. It translates to CASSFGLRRADEQFF.

The chain combines TRBV11-2 with TRBJ2-5; a weak D match, TRBD1 (5 bases). This CDR3 comprises 16 residues. Trimming took 4 bases from V and 1 from J, leaving 16 bases between them. The germline CDR1 and CDR2 sequences are SGHAT and FQNNGV. CDR3 protein: CASSSGRVTVQETQYF. CDR3 bases: TGTGCCAGCAGCTCCGGCAGGGTGACGGTCCAAGAGACCCAGTACTTC.

This clonotype was seen ten or more times. The rearrangement joins TRBV10-3 to TRBJ1-1; 7 nucleotides line up with TRBD1. Germline V gives CDR1 ENHRY, CDR2 SYGVKD. Germline trimming cut 10 bases from V and 4 bases from J; bases unmatched to any gene: 9. CDR3 length equals 13 residues. CDR3 sequence (DNA): TGTGCCACCCTAGACAGGGCGGTCACTGAAGCTTTCTTT. This translates into CATLDRAVTEAFF.

This clonotype was observed many times. The chain is built from TRBV4-2 and TRBJ1-2, with a tentative D call TRBD1 (6 bases). Trimming stripped 10 bases from V and 0 bases from J, with 15 bases between. CDR1 LGHNA and CDR2 YNFKEQ come from the germline V gene. The CDR3 totals 14 residues. CDR3 nucleotide sequence: TGTGCCACAGAAGGAGGGGGGACTAACTATGGCTACACCTTC. Its protein is CATEGGGTNYGYTF.

This clonotype was seen repeatedly, ten times or more. J is TRBJ1-2 and V is TRBV9; D unresolved. The CDR3 runs 12 residues. V was shortened by 3 bases and J by 3 bases, with 6 bases between the two germline ends. Looked up from germline, CDR1 is SGDLS and CDR2 is YYNGEE. The CDR3 DNA reads TGTGCCAGCAGCGCGTTCTACTATGGCTACACCTTC. Residues: CASSAFYYGYTF.

Ten or more counts support this clonotype. The chain uses TRBV29-1 and TRBJ2-7; D tentatively fits TRBD1 or TRBD2 (5 bases each). Germline CDR1 and CDR2: SQVTM and ANQGSEA. The CDR3 length is 16 residues. Trimming removed 0 bases at V and 0 bases at J, with 15 bases between. CDR3 amino acids: CSVEDSGHGDSYEQYF. The CDR3, as DNA: TGCAGCGTTGAAGATTCGGGGCATGGGGACTCCTACGAGCAGTACTTC.

This clonotype was observed many times. The gene calls are TRBV7-9 and TRBJ1-1; D gene unclear. Germline loops: CDR1 SEHNR, CDR2 FQNEAQ (reference sequence). The CDR3 contains 12 residues. V gave up 1 base and J gave up 12 bases, with 12 bases separating them. CDR3 sequence reads: CASSLEWGTTFF. The DNA for the CDR3 is TGTGCCAGCAGCTTAGAGTGGGGAACGACTTTCTTT.

The sample holds many counts of this clonotype. This chain links TRBV6-2 or TRBV6-3 with TRBJ2-1; 7 bases are shared with TRBD1. The CDR3 totals 14 residues. The trim removed 5 bases at V and 7 bases at J, leaving 8 bases unmatched. The germline V gene encodes CDR1 MNHEY and CDR2 SVGEGT. Written as DNA, the CDR3 is TGTGCCAGCAGTAACGAAGACAGGGAGAATGAGCAGTTCTTC. It codes for CASSNEDRENEQFF.

This clonotype was found a few times. The chain has TRBV7-9 and TRBJ2-4; possibly TRBD2 for D (6 bases). There are 13 residues in the CDR3. Germline loops: CDR1 SEHNR, CDR2 FQNEAQ (reference sequence). V was pared by 5 bases and J by 8 bases, with 13 bases between. The DNA of the CDR3 is TGTGCCAGCAGCGGAGGGACTCGGGACATTCAGTACTTC. Residues: CASSGGTRDIQYF.

In this sample, this clonotype turned up many times. The chain has TRBV4-1 and TRBJ2-1; D tentatively reads TRBD1 or TRBD2 (6 bases each). The CDR3 is 15 residues long. In germline, CDR1 is MGHRA, CDR2 YSYEKL. Trimming pared 0 bases from V and 9 bases from J, leaving 15 bases between. The CDR3 sequence: CASSQDSGAFSEQFF. CDR3 DNA sequence: TGCGCCAGCAGCCAAGATTCGGGGGCGTTCAGTGAGCAGTTCTTC.

Remarks on this clonotype: An end of the junction differs from the germline gene, which may be a read error. This sequence joins TRBV20-1 and TRBJ2-1, with 9 bases identical to TRBD1. Germline values: CDR1 DFQATT, CDR2 SNEGSKA (reference sequence). The CDR3 runs to 16 residues. This CDR3 reads CSAREFPGTGNNEQFF. CDR3 coding DNA: TGCAGTGCCAGAGAATTTCCCGGGACAGGGAACAATGAGCAGTTCTTC.